The 9 T cell receptor beta chains below come from one sample, sequenced in a study of radiotherapy plus CTLA-4 blockade in lung cancer. TCRdb's table, derived via immunoSEQ multiplex PCR, lists solely in-frame clones and lacks some. The sample carries approximately 41,000 clones, about 75% recorded once. Sequences were derived from peripheral blood, sampled from a patient treated with radiotherapy plus ipilimumab. The receptors here all came from a human donor with non-small cell lung cancer who had stable disease on radiotherapy plus ipilimumab.

The chain carries TRBV10-3 and TRBJ2-7, with D unclear. The CDR3 runs 14 residues. Germline V gene sequence: CDR1 ENHRY, CDR2 SYGVKD. The V and J ends lost 2 bases and 0 bases respectively, with 8 bases between them. CDR3 sequence: CAISETQPSYEQYF. CDR3 in DNA: TGTGCCATCAGTGAGACACAGCCCTCCTACGAGCAGTACTTC.

The chain links TRBV14 to TRBJ2-6, with D tentatively TRBD1 (6 bases). Trimming removed 5 bases from V and 0 bases from J, with 14 bases in between. Germline V gene lookup returns CDR1 SGHDN and CDR2 FVKESK. The CDR3 is 17 amino acids. CDR3 sequence reads: CASSELTGCSGANVLTF. CDR3 sequence (DNA): TGTGCCAGCAGCGAACTTACAGGGTGCTCTGGGGCCAACGTCCTGACTTTC.

In regard to this clone: Other DNA variants within this sample encode the same CDR3. V usage is TRBV18 and J usage is TRBJ1-2; 7 bases align to TRBD1. Germline CDR1 reads KGHSH; CDR2 reads LQKENI. The trim removed 1 base at V and 8 bases at J, leaving 4 bases unmatched. The CDR3 loop spans 13 amino acids. The CDR3 nucleotides read TGTGCCAGCTCACCACGGCAGGGGGACGGCTACACCTTC. Amino acid sequence: CASSPRQGDGYTF.

The V call is TRBV29-1, the J call TRBJ1-2, with 10 bases matching TRBD1. Germline loops: CDR1 SQVTM, CDR2 ANQGSEA. The ends lost 3 bases at V and 3 bases at J; junction bases unmatched: 4. The CDR3 contains 14 residues. For the CDR3, the DNA is TGCAGCGTTGATCGGGACAGGGGTGACTATGGCTACACCTTC. Translated: CSVDRDRGDYGYTF.

Written as DNA, the CDR3 is TGTGCCAGCAGTTACGGAGCGGGGAACGGCGGCTACACCTTC. This gives the protein CASSYGAGNGGYTF. The V gene is TRBV6-6, the J gene TRBJ1-2; no clear D. The CDR3 has 14 residues. V lost 2 bases and J 8 bases, leaving 15 bases between the germline ends. Germline-derived CDR1 and CDR2 are MNHNY and SVGAGI (reference sequence).

Only one count was recorded for this clone. The rearrangement links TRBV5-6 to TRBJ1-6, with a possible D match to TRBD1 (6 bases). This CDR3 has 16 residues. Germline assignment: CDR1 SGHDT and CDR2 YYEEEE. V shed 2 bases and J shed 7 bases, with 16 bases lying between them. The DNA for the CDR3 is TGTGCCAGCAGCTTACCGGGACCAAGGGGGAATTCACCCCTCCACTTT. Translating it yields CASSLPGPRGNSPLHF.

About this clone itself: Mismatch with germline at one junction end may stem from a read error. This chain links TRBV5-1 with TRBJ2-3; TRBD2 aligns across 7 bases. This CDR3 has 18 residues. The germline V gene has CDR1 SGHRS and CDR2 YFSETQ. The CDR3 bases are TGCGCCAGCCGCTTGGGAGACTGGGAGGGGTTCTTCGCAGATACGCAGTATTTT. It specifies CASRLGDWEGFFADTQYF.

The chain has TRBV5-4 and TRBJ2-3, with 7 bases aligning to TRBD1. V trimming: 4 bases; J trimming: 2 bases; junction bases outside the gene matches: 7. The CDR3 sequence is 15 residues long. From germline, CDR1 is SGHNT and CDR2 YYREEE (reference sequence). The CDR3: CASSTGKGATDTQYF. In nucleotides, the CDR3 is TGTGCCAGCAGCACCGGGAAGGGGGCCACAGATACGCAGTATTTT.

The chain joins TRBV5-6 to TRBJ2-7; D is unclear. V lost 0 bases, J lost 0 bases, and 13 bases lay in between. The germline V gene has CDR1 SGHDT and CDR2 YYEEEE. There are 16 residues in the CDR3. Written as DNA, the CDR3 is TGTGCCAGCAGCTTGGCCCCTCAGTTGCCCTCCTACGAGCAGTACTTC. It is translated as CASSLAPQLPSYEQYF.